The entry below describes one TCR beta chain. As yet, its antigen is unknown. Mismatch with germline at one junction end may stem from a read error. No cell sorting was done before RNA was extracted from the tissue. The entry originates in a study of tumor and adjacent non-tumor tissue in lung cancer. Germline V gene sequence: CDR1 SNHLY, CDR2 FYNNEI. The CDR3 extends over 15 amino acids. A modified ARM-PCR protocol with three rounds of nested PCR amplified TCRbeta. From the multiplex PCR reads, TCRdb called clonotypes with MiXCR, one entry per CDR3 protein. The sample consists of more than 75,000 distinct CDR3 sequences, around 70% of them appearing once. General study findings and limits: TCR diversity was significantly greater in tumor than normal lung tissue.

The chain uses TRBV2 and TRBJ1-1; TRBD1 matches 9 bases. The sequencing input was lung tumor tissue. This TCR came from a woman aged 65 to 85 with non-small cell lung cancer. The CDR3 here is CASSEWRDRDTETFF. In DNA form, the CDR3 reads TGTGCCAGCAGTGAATGGCGGGACAGGGACACTGAAACTTTCTTT.